The 20 T cell receptor beta chains below all came from one sample that was sequenced in a study of CD8 T cells in Susac syndrome. RNA was extracted with the RNeasy kit, and a quantity of about 0.45 to 1 ug was reverse transcribed using random hexamers. One entry per CDR3 protein, called by TCRdb with MiXCR from the immunoSEQ multiplex PCR reads. The table shows fewer than 100,000 distinct CDR3 sequences, with about 91% occurring only once. Sequenced sample: CD8+ T cells from PBMCs. The origin of the receptors is a human donor with multiple sclerosis.

This clonotype appeared a few times. V is TRBV12-3 or TRBV12-4 and J is TRBJ2-7; the match to TRBD1 covers 8 bases. The ends lost 3 bases at V and 4 bases at J; junction bases unmatched: 2. There are 13 residues in the CDR3. The CDR3 loop is CASSFDRGYEQYF. DNA for the CDR3: TGTGCCAGCAGTTTCGACAGGGGATACGAGCAGTACTTC.

The chain is built from TRBV19 and TRBJ1-1; 8 bases line up with TRBD1. Germline assignment: CDR1 LNHDA and CDR2 SQIVND (reference sequence). J was trimmed by 1 base and V by 7 bases; bases with no gene match: 5. This CDR3 region has 14 residues. The CDR3 DNA reads TGTGCCAGTAAAACGACAGGGGCGAACACTGAAGCTTTCTTT. This translates into CASKTTGANTEAFF.

CDR3 nucleotide sequence: TGTGCCAGCAGTTTATTTGGCCCTTACTCCTACAATGAGCAGTTCTTC. Translated, it gives CASSLFGPYSYNEQFF. The J gene is TRBJ2-1, the V gene TRBV28; D is undetermined. Germline CDR1 is MDHEN and CDR2 is SYDVKM. This CDR3 is built from 16 residues. The V end lost 1 base, the J end lost 0 bases, and 10 bases lay between the germline ends.

CDR3 region: CASSVTLAGVQETQYF. CDR3 DNA: TGTGCCAGCAGCGTAACGCTAGCGGGAGTCCAAGAGACCCAGTACTTC. The V gene is TRBV9, the J gene TRBJ2-5; TRBD2 agrees at 10 bases. J gave up 1 base and V 1 base, and 4 bases lay outside the gene matches. The CDR3 consists of 16 residues. Germline CDR1 SGDLS, CDR2 YYNGEE. The full variable domain, its missing parts supplied by reference TRBV9 and TRBJ2-5, is DSGVTQTPKHLITATGQRVTLRCSPRSGDLSVYWYQQSLDQGLQFLIQYYNGEERAKGNILERFSAQQFPDLHSELNLSSLELGDSALYFCASSVTLAGVQETQYFGPGTRLLVL.

The chain uses TRBV4-3 and TRBJ1-2; D uncertain. Per the germline V gene, CDR1 is LGHNA and CDR2 is YSLEER. Trimming removed 0 bases at V and 6 bases at J, with 8 bases between. This CDR3 contains 13 residues. The CDR3 here is CASSQDPQDGYTF. The CDR3 region has the DNA TGCGCCAGCAGCCAAGATCCTCAGGATGGCTACACCTTC.

The CDR3: CASSLNMASPLHF. The CDR3 DNA follows: TGTGCCAGCAGTTTAAATATGGCTTCACCCCTCCACTTT. V usage is TRBV27 and J usage is TRBJ1-6; D gene uncertain. V lost 2 bases and J lost 9, with 8 bases in between. This CDR3 is built from 13 residues. The V gene's germline CDR1 is MNHEY and CDR2 SMNVEV (reference sequence).

The chain combines TRBV9 with TRBJ2-1; 11 nucleotides agree with TRBD1. Germline assignment: CDR1 SGDLS and CDR2 YYNGEE. Losses at the gene ends were 4 bases for V and 12 bases for J; bases not matched to a gene: 15. The CDR3 is 16 residues long. DNA of the CDR3: TGTGCCAGCAGCACCCACCGGGACAGGGGGTTCGGCGGGCAGTTCTTC. Translated: CASSTHRDRGFGGQFF.

The V call is TRBV6-2 or TRBV6-3, the J call TRBJ2-7, with 8 bases fitting TRBD2. The CDR3 covers 16 residues. The V gene's germline CDR1 is MNHEY and CDR2 SVGEGT. Trimming at V came to 2 bases and at J to 2 bases, leaving 8 bases not matched to a gene. CDR3 in DNA: TGTGCCAGCAGTTACCAGGGACTAGTCTCGGCCTACGAGCAGTACTTC. It yields the protein CASSYQGLVSAYEQYF.

This chain links TRBV11-1 with TRBJ2-5; the D is unclear. The germline V and J ends were trimmed by 4 bases and 2 bases, with 14 bases remaining between them. In germline, CDR1 is SGHAT, CDR2 FQDESV (reference sequence). The CDR3 totals 15 residues. The DNA of the CDR3 is TGTGCCAGCAGCTCCGCCCCCACTGTACAAGAGACCCAGTACTTC. Its translation is CASSSAPTVQETQYF. Filled out from reference TRBV11-1 and TRBJ2-5, the complete variable domain reads EAEVAQSPRYKITEKSQAVAFWCDPISGHATLYWYRQILGQGPELLVQFQDESVVDDSQLPKDRFSAERLKGVDSTLKIQPAELGDSAMYLCASSSAPTVQETQYFGPGTRLLVL.

V is TRBV4-1 and J is TRBJ1-1, with TRBD1 identical over 10 bases. This CDR3 has 19 residues. Germline V gene sequence: CDR1 MGHRA, CDR2 YSYEKL. Trimming took 4 bases from V and 1 from J; bases not matched to a gene: 15. CDR3 sequence reads: CASSPQGNPGQGPNTEAFF. DNA of the CDR3: TGCGCCAGCAGCCCCCAAGGAAATCCGGGACAGGGGCCGAACACTGAAGCTTTCTTT.

This clonotype was detected only once. This chain links TRBV20-1 with TRBJ2-5; TRBD2 is a possible D gene (6 bases). The CDR3 contains 14 residues. From germline, CDR1 is DFQATT and CDR2 SNEGSKA (reference sequence). V lost 0 bases to trimming and J lost 3 bases, with 11 bases between them. CDR3 nucleotide sequence: TGCAGTGCTAGAGATTTAGCGGTGGAAGAGACCCAGTACTTC. Translating it yields CSARDLAVEETQYF.

This sequence joins TRBV28 and TRBJ2-6; TRBD2 matches 9 bases. Germline V gene lookup returns CDR1 MDHEN and CDR2 SYDVKM. This CDR3 comprises 18 residues. V dropped 4 bases and J dropped 0; count of bases not matched to a gene: 7. CDR3 loop: CASSSQLAGLSGANVLTF. CDR3 DNA: TGTGCCAGCAGTTCTCAACTAGCGGGCCTCTCTGGGGCCAACGTCCTGACTTTC. Full variable domain (outside the CDR3, taken from reference TRBV28 and TRBJ2-6): DVKVTQSSRYLVKRTGEKVFLECVQDMDHENMFWYRQDPGLGLRLIYFSYDVKMKEKGDIPEGYSVSREKKERFSLILESASTNQTSMYLCASSSQLAGLSGANVLTFGAGSRLTVL.

This chain joins TRBV20-1 and TRBJ2-7, with 13 bases fitting TRBD2. Germline V lookup: CDR1 DFQATT, CDR2 SNEGSKA (reference sequence). The CDR3 sequence is 15 residues long. Germline trimming cut 3 bases from V and 2 bases from J; bases unmatched to any gene: 4. The CDR3 spells CSARLLAGGAYEQYF. The CDR3 nucleotides read TGCAGTGCTAGGTTACTAGCGGGGGGGGCCTACGAGCAGTACTTC.

The V call is TRBV9, the J call TRBJ2-2; 8 nucleotides match TRBD2. The CDR3 length is 18 residues. V lost 0 bases, J lost 5 bases, and 12 bases stayed unmatched. Germline CDR1 is SGDLS and CDR2 is YYNGEE. CDR3 amino acids: CASSVGSAAGGPTGELFF. CDR3 in DNA: TGTGCCAGCAGCGTAGGAAGTGCGGCGGGAGGCCCTACCGGGGAGCTGTTTTTT.

The rearrangement joins TRBV20-1 to TRBJ2-1, with TRBD2 as a possible D gene (5 bases). Trimming removed 0 bases at V and 2 bases at J, with 14 bases between. The CDR3 totals 16 residues. The V gene's germline CDR1 is DFQATT and CDR2 SNEGSKA (reference sequence). This chain's CDR3 is CSARDRWELAYNEQFF. CDR3 in DNA: TGCAGTGCTAGAGATCGGTGGGAGCTGGCCTACAATGAGCAGTTCTTC.

In its sample, this clonotype was seen once. This chain uses TRBV18 with TRBJ2-5; a weak D match, TRBD1 (6 bases). V was cut by 4 bases and J by 3 bases, with 15 bases left in between. This CDR3 is built from 15 residues. Looked up from germline, CDR1 is KGHSH and CDR2 is LQKENI. The CDR3 DNA follows: TGTGCCAGCTCACTCGTGGACAGCCCTAAAGAGACCCAGTACTTC. Translation: CASSLVDSPKETQYF. Variable domain in full (rest from reference TRBV18 and TRBJ2-5): NAGVMQNPRHLVRRRGQEARLRCSPMKGHSHVYWYRQLPEEGLKFMVYLQKENIIDESGMPKERFSAEFPKEGPSILRIQQVVRGDSAAYFCASSLVDSPKETQYFGPGTRLLVL.

The rearrangement links TRBV12-3 or TRBV12-4 to TRBJ2-7; the D gene is possibly TRBD2 (6 bases). The CDR3 is made up of 12 amino acids. Trimming took off 4 bases at V and 7 bases at J, with 11 bases between the two ends. The CDR3 DNA reads as TGTGCCAGCAGTTCTGGGGGGAGTGAGCAGTACTTC. Protein sequence: CASSSGGSEQYF.

This chain links TRBV18 with TRBJ1-5, with D perhaps TRBD1 (6 bases). Germline V gives CDR1 KGHSH, CDR2 LQKENI. The CDR3 is 18 residues long. Trimming left V 5 bases short and J 2 bases short, with 22 bases between. In DNA form, the CDR3 reads TGTGCCAGCTCAAAAACAGGGTTTTGGGCTATTGGCAATCAGCCCCAGCATTTT. Protein product: CASSKTGFWAIGNQPQHF.

The rearrangement uses TRBV6-6 and TRBJ2-3; D is unclear. Germline V gene data show CDR1 as MNHNY and CDR2 as SVGAGI (reference sequence). This CDR3 spans 15 amino acids. V gave up 2 bases and J gave up 0 bases, with 9 bases separating them. Here the CDR3 reads CASSYIGSSTDTQYF. CDR3 in DNA: TGTGCCAGCAGTTACATAGGGTCAAGCACAGATACGCAGTATTTT.

This clonotype was recorded a few times. The chain employs TRBV4-1 and TRBJ2-7, with 11 bases that match TRBD2. The CDR3 has 15 amino acids. Germline V gene lookup returns CDR1 MGHRA and CDR2 YSYEKL. Trimming cost V 0 bases and J 3 bases; bases outside gene matches: 1. The CDR3 DNA follows: TGCGCCAGCAGCCAAGAGGGACTAGCGGACTACGAGCAGTACTTC. Its protein is CASSQEGLADYEQYF.